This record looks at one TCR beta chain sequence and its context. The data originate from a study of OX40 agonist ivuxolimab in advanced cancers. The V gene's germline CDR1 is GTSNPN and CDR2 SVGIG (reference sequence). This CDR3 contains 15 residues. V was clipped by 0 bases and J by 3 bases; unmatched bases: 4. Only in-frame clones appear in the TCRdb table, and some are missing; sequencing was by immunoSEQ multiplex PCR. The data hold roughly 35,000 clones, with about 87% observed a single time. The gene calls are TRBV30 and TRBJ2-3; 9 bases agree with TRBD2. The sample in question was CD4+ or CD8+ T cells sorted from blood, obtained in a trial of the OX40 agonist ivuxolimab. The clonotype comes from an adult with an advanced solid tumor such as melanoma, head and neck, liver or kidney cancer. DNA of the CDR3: TGTGCCTGGAGTGTACGGCGGGGGGGGACAGATACGCAGTATTTT. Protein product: CAWSVRRGGTDTQYF.